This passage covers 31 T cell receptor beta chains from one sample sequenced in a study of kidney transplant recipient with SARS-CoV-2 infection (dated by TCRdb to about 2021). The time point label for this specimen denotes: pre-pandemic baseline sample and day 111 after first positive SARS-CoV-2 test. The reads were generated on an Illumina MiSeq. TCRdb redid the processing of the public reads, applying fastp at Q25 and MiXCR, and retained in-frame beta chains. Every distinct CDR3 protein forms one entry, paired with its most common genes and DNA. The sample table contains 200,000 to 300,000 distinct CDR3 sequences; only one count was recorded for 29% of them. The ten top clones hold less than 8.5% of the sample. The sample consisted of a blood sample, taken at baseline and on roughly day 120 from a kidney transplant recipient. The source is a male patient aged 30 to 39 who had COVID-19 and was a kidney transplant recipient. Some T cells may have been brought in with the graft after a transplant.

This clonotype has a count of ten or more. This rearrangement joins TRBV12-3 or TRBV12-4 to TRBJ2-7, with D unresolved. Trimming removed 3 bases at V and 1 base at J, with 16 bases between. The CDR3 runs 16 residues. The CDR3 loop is CASSFLHVISSYEQYF. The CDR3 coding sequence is TGTGCCAGCAGTTTTTTACACGTAATATCATCCTACGAGCAGTACTTC.

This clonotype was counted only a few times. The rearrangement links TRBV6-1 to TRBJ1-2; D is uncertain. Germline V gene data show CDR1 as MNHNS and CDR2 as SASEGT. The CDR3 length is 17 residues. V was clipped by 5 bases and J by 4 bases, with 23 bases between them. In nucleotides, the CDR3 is TGTGCCAGCAGTCAAGTCGACTCTATGCGAAAGACCTATGGCTACACCTTC. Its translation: CASSQVDSMRKTYGYTF.

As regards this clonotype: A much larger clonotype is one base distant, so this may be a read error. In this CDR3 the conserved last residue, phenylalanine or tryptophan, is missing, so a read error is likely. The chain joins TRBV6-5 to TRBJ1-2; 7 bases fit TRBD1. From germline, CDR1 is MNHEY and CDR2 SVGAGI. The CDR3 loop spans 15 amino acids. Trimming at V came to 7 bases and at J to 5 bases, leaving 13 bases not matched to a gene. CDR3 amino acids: CASTVRTGVGYGYTS. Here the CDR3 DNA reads TGTGCCAGCACAGTTAGAACAGGGGTGGGATATGGCTACACCTCC.

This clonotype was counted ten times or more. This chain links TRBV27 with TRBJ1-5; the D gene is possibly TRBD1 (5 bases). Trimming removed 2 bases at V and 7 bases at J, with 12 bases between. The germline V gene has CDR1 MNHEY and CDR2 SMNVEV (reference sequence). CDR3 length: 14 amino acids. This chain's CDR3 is CASSLRGPGQPQHF. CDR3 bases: TGTGCCAGCAGTTTAAGGGGCCCGGGGCAGCCCCAGCATTTT.

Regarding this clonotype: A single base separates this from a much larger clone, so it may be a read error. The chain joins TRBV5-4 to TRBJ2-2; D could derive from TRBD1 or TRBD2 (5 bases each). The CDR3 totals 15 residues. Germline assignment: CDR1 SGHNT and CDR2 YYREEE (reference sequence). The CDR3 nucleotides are TGTGCCGGCAGCGTGCCGGGACCGCTCACCGGGGAGCTGTTTTTT. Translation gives CAGSVPGPLTGELFF.

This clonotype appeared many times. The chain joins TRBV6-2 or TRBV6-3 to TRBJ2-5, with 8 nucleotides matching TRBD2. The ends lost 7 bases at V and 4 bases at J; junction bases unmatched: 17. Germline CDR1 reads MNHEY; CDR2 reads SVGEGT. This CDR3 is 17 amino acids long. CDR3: CASMDLGGSGTPETQYF. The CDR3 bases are TGTGCCAGCATGGACCTCGGCGGTAGCGGGACCCCAGAGACCCAGTACTTC.

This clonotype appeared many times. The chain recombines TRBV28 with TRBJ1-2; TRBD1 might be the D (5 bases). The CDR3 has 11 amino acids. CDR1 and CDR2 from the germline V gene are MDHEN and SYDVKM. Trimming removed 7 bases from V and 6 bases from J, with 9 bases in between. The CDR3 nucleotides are TGTGCCAGCATTAGCAGGGATGGCTACACCTTC. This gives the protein CASISRDGYTF.

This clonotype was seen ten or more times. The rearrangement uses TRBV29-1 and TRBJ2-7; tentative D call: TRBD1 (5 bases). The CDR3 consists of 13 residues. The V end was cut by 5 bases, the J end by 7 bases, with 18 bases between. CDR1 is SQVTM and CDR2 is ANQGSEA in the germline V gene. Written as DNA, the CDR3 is TGCAGCGTTAGGGGCGCGAGTCTTATGGAGCAGTACTTC. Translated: CSVRGASLMEQYF.

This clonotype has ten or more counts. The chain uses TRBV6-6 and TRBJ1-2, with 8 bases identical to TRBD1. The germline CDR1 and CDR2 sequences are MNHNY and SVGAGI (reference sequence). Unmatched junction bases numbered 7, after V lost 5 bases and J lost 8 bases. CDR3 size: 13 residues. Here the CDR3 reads CASSPQGASGYTF. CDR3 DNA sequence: TGTGCCAGCAGTCCCCAGGGGGCGAGCGGCTACACCTTC.

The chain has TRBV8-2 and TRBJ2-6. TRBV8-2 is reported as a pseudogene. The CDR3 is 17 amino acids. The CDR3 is CGICIRITQSRANVLTF. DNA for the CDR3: TGTGGCATATGCATCAGGATAACACAAAGTCGGGCCAACGTCCTGACTTTC.

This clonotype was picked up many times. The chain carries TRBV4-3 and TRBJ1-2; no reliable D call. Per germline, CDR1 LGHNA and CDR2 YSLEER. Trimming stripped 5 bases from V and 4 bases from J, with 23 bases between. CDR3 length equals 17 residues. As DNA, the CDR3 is TGCGCCAGCAGCGAGATGGGAGGACGTCGAAAGACCTATGGCTACACCTTC. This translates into CASSEMGGRRKTYGYTF.

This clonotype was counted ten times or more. CDR3 sequence reads: CSALRSTEAFF. The CDR3 coding sequence is TGCAGTGCTTTAAGAAGCACTGAAGCTTTCTTT. This sequence joins TRBV20-1 and TRBJ1-1, with D hard to call. The length of the CDR3 is 11 residues. Germline V gives CDR1 DFQATT, CDR2 SNEGSKA (reference sequence). Trimming removed 5 bases at V and 4 bases at J, with 8 bases between.

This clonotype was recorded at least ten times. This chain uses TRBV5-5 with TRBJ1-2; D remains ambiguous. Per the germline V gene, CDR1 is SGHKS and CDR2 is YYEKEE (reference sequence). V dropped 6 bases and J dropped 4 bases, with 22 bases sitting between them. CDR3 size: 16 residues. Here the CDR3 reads CASTRLVSRKTYGYTF. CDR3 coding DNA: TGTGCCAGCACGAGGCTTGTCTCGCGAAAGACCTATGGCTACACCTTC. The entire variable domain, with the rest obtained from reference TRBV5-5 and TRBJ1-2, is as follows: DAGVTQSPTHLIKTRGQQVTLRCSPISGHKSVSWYQQVLGQGPQFIFQYYEKEERGRGNFPDRFSARQFPNYSSELNVNALLLGDSALYLCASTRLVSRKTYGYTFGSGTRLTVV.

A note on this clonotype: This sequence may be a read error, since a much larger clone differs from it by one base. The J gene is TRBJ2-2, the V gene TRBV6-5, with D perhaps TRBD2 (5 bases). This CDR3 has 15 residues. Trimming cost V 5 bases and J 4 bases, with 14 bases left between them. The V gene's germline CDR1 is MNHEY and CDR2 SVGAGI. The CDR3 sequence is CASSETSGSTGELFF. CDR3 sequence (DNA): TGTGCCAGCAGTGAAACTTCGGGGTCCACCGGGGAGCTGTTTTTT.

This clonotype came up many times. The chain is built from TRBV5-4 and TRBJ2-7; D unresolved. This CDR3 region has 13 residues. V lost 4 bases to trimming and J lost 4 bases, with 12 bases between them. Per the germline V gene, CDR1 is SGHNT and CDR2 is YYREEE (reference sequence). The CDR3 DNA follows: TGTGCCAGCAGCGGTGGCATGAGTTACGAGCAGTACTTC. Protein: CASSGGMSYEQYF.

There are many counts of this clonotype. CDR3 residues: CASMDSPYSNQPQHF. The CDR3 DNA follows: TGTGCCAGTATGGACAGCCCTTATAGCAATCAGCCCCAGCATTTT. The chain employs TRBV19 and TRBJ1-5; possible D gene TRBD1, 6 bases. Germline assignment: CDR1 LNHDA and CDR2 SQIVND (reference sequence). There are 15 residues in the CDR3. V lost 7 bases to trimming and J lost 0 bases, with 13 bases between them.

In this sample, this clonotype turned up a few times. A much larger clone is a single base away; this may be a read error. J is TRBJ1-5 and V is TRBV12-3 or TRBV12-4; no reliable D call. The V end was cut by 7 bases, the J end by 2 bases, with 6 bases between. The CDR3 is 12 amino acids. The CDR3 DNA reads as TGTGCCAGCAAATATGGCAATCAGCCCCAGCATTTT. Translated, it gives CASKYGNQPQHF.

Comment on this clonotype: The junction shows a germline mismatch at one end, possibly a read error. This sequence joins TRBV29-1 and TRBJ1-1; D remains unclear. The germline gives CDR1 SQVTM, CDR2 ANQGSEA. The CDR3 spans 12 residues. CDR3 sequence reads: CGVGKENTEAFF. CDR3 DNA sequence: TGCGGCGTGGGGAAGGAGAACACTGAAGCTTTCTTT.

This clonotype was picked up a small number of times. DNA for the CDR3: TGCAGTGCTAGACGGAACAATGAGCAGTTCTTC. Protein product: CSARRNNEQFF. The chain couples TRBV20-1 to TRBJ2-1; D not resolved. Germline loops: CDR1 DFQATT, CDR2 SNEGSKA (reference sequence). The CDR3 is made up of 11 amino acids. V was trimmed by 2 bases and J by 5 bases, leaving 4 bases between them.

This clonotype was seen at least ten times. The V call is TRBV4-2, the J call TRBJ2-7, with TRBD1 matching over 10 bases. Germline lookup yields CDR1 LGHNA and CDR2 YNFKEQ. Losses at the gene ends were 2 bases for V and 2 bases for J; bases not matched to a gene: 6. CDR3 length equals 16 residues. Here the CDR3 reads CASSQSAGTGAYEQYF. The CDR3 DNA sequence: TGTGCCAGCAGCCAAAGCGCCGGGACAGGGGCCTACGAGCAGTACTTC.

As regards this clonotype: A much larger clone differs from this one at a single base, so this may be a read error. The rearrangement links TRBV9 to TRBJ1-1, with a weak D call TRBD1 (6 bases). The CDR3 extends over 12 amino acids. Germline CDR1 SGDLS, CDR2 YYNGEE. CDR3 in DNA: TGTGCCAGCAGAGGGGGGGGGCCCACGGCTCTCTTT. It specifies CASRGGGPTALF.

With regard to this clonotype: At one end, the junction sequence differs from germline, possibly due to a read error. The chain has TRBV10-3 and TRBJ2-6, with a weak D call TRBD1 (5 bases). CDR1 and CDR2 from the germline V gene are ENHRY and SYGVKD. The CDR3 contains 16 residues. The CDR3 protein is CTISDNMGQGANVLTF. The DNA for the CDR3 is TGTACCATCAGTGATAATATGGGGCAGGGGGCCAACGTCCTGACTTTC.

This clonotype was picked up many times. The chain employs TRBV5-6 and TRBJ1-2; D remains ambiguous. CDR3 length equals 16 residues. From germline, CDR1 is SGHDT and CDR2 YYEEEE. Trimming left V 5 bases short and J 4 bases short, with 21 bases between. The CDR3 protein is CASRRHNSRKTYGYTF. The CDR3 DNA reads TGTGCCAGCAGACGTCACAATAGTCGAAAGACCTATGGCTACACCTTC.

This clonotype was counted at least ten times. The CDR3 nucleotides read TGTGCCAGCAGTCGCCAGTACGAGCAGTACTTC. As protein: CASSRQYEQYF. This rearrangement joins TRBV28 to TRBJ2-7; D remains unclear. In germline, CDR1 is MDHEN, CDR2 SYDVKM. The CDR3 covers 11 residues. V was trimmed by 5 bases and J by 4 bases, leaving 6 bases between them.

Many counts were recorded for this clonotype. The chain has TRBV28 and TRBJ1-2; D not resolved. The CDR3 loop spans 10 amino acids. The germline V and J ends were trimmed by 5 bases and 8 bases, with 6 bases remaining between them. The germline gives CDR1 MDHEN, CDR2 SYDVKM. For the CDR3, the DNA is TGTGCCAGCAGTGCGATCGGCTACACCTTC. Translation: CASSAIGYTF.

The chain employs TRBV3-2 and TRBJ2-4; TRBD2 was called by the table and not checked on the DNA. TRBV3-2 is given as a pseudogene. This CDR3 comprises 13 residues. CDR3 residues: CASSPGLSGDKFF. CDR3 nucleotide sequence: TGTGCCAGCAGCCCCGGACTATCGGGAGATAAATTCTTC.

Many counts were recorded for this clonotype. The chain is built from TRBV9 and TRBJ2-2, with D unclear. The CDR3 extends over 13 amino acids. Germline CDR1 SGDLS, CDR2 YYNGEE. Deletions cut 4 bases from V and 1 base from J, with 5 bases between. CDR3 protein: CASSSRNTGELFF. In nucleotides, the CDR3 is TGTGCCAGCAGCTCCAGGAACACCGGGGAGCTGTTTTTT.

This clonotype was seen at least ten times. In DNA form, the CDR3 reads TGTGCCAGCAGTATTATAACCTGCATCGGAAAGACCTATGGCTACACCTTC. This translates into CASSIITCIGKTYGYTF. The rearrangement links TRBV6-2 or TRBV6-3 to TRBJ1-2; no clear D gene. V lost 5 bases, J lost 4 bases, and 23 bases lay in between. The length of the CDR3 is 17 residues. The germline V gene has CDR1 MNHEY and CDR2 SVGEGT.

CDR3 DNA sequence: TGTGCCAGCAGCTCAATAAGCGGGAGTATCACAGATACGCAGTATTTT. Encoded protein: CASSSISGSITDTQYF. This sequence joins TRBV13 and TRBJ2-3, with 8 nucleotides matching TRBD2. V lost 4 bases, J lost 2 bases, and 8 bases stayed unmatched. CDR3 length: 16 residues. Per the germline V gene, CDR1 is PRHDT and CDR2 is FYEKMQ (reference sequence).

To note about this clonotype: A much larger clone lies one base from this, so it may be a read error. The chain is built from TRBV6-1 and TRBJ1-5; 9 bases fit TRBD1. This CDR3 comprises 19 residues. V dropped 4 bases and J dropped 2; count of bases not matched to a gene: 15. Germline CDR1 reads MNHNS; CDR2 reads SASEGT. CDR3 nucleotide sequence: TGTGCCAGCAGTGCTTCCTCCGGGACAGGGATTTGGGGCAATCAGCCCCAGCATTTT. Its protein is CASSASSGTGIWGNQPQHF.

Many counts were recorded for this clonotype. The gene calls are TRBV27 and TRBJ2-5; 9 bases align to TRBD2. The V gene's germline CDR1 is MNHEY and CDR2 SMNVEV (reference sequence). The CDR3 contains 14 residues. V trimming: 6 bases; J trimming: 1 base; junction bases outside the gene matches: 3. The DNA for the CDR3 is TGTGCCAGCAGAAGCGGGGGGTCCCAAGAGACCCAGTACTTC. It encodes CASRSGGSQETQYF.